The clone carrying this T cell receptor beta chain was recorded at least ten times. Its specificity is unknown. Sample-barcoded 5' priming and a J-beta primer mix drove a second PCR of 7 to 11 cycles. Every cDNA molecule carried a tag from a template-switch adaptor bearing 12 random nucleotides. In TCRdb, the 5' RACE reads were re-called with MiXCR into one record per CDR3 protein. The sample lists roughly 800,000 distinct CDR3 sequences, around 36% occurring once. The study isolated at least 6.5 million PBMCs from each sample. This sample is part of a study of blood T cells in healthy people across ages. Study observations and caveats: The fall in TCR beta diversity per million T cells was roughly linear with age. Long-lived donors exceeded aged donors in naive CD4+ cells and diversity.

CDR1 and CDR2 from the germline V gene are PRHDT and FYEKMQ (reference sequence). The CDR3 consists of 12 residues. Trimming cost V 1 base and J 8 bases, with 6 bases left between them. The rearrangement joins TRBV13 to TRBJ2-1; D is unclear. The receptor was isolated from a man aged 18 to 30 in good health. Input material: blood. The CDR3 DNA sequence: TGTGCCAGCAGCTTAGAGGTGGATGAGCAGTTCTTC. Its translation: CASSLEVDEQFF.